These 18 T cell receptor beta chains were all obtained from the same sample, sequenced in a study of T cell responses to AZD1222 COVID-19 vaccine. Clones were sequenced by immunoSEQ multiplex PCR, and TCRdb holds only the in-frame ones, with some missing. This repertoire shows 110,000 to 150,000 clones, about 92% found once; its top ten account for less than 1%. This specimen consisted of peripheral blood, obtained on day 0 of MenACWY control vaccination. These receptors all come from an adult in good health.

The gene calls are TRBV7-9 and TRBJ1-6, with no clear D. V was clipped by 3 bases and J by 8 bases, with 2 bases between them. This CDR3 spans 11 amino acids. Germline lookup yields CDR1 SEHNR and CDR2 FQNEAQ (reference sequence). CDR3: CASSLDSPLHF. The CDR3 nucleotides are TGTGCCAGCAGCTTGGATTCACCCCTCCACTTT.

The V gene is TRBV7-8, the J gene TRBJ2-7, with D possibly being TRBD1 or TRBD2 (5 bases each). V lost 2 bases and J 0 bases, leaving 14 bases between the germline ends. CDR1 is SGHVS, CDR2 FQNEAQ, per germline. The CDR3 is 16 amino acids. CDR3 sequence reads: CASSLSPGTFSYEQYF. As DNA, the CDR3 is TGTGCCAGCAGCTTATCACCAGGGACGTTCTCCTACGAGCAGTACTTC.

The chain couples TRBV5-1 to TRBJ1-1, with 8 bases matching TRBD1. This CDR3 region has 15 residues. J lost 10 bases, V lost 4 bases, and 15 bases had no gene match. Germline values: CDR1 SGHRS, CDR2 YFSETQ. CDR3 sequence reads: CASSGGDRLSGRAFF. CDR3 nucleotides: TGCGCCAGCAGCGGGGGGGACAGGTTGAGTGGGAGAGCTTTCTTT.

This chain's CDR3 is CASSHFRDGGFRGAYNSPLHF. DNA for the CDR3: TGTGCCAGCAGCCACTTCAGGGACGGAGGCTTCAGAGGGGCCTATAATTCACCCCTCCACTTT. The rearrangement joins TRBV7-4 to TRBJ1-6, with D perhaps matching TRBD1 (5 bases). Germline CDR1 reads SGHVT; CDR2 reads SQSDAQ. The length of the CDR3 is 21 residues. Trimming removed 5 bases from V and 2 bases from J, with 28 bases in between.

This rearrangement joins TRBV11-2 to TRBJ2-3; D gene unclear. CDR3 length equals 13 residues. In germline, CDR1 is SGHAT, CDR2 FQNNGV. V was pared by 3 bases and J by 6 bases, with 10 bases between. CDR3 sequence: CASSLGNYDTQYF. The CDR3 bases are TGTGCCAGCAGCTTGGGAAATTATGATACGCAGTATTTT.

The rearrangement uses TRBV13 and TRBJ1-1; no reliable D call. This CDR3 has 13 residues. With 5 bases removed from V and 1 base from J, the gap between germline ends came to 8 bases. Germline V gene sequence: CDR1 PRHDT, CDR2 FYEKMQ (reference sequence). The DNA of the CDR3 is TGTGCCAGCAGCGATCAGTCGAACACTGAAGCTTTCTTT. Translating gives CASSDQSNTEAFF.

The V gene is TRBV14, the J gene TRBJ1-6; D remains unclear. In germline, CDR1 is SGHDN, CDR2 FVKESK. This CDR3 contains 17 residues. Trimming took off 4 bases at V and 9 bases at J, with 22 bases between the two ends. The DNA for the CDR3 is TGTGCCAGCAGCCCCCGAAGAATCGGGCCTTCGGGTTCACCCCTCCACTTT. Protein product: CASSPRRIGPSGSPLHF.

The V and J genes are TRBV19 and TRBJ1-3, with no clear D. Germline CDR1 is LNHDA and CDR2 is SQIVND (reference sequence). Trimming stripped 7 bases from V and 4 bases from J, with 14 bases between. The CDR3 is 14 residues long. The CDR3 sequence: CASKRSGSGNTIYF. DNA of the CDR3: TGTGCCAGTAAAAGGAGTGGTTCCGGAAACACCATATATTTT.

The chain combines TRBV27 with TRBJ1-3; D is ambiguous. The CDR3 spans 16 residues. Trimming left V 7 bases short and J 0 bases short, with 16 bases between. The germline V gene has CDR1 MNHEY and CDR2 SMNVEV (reference sequence). The CDR3 nucleotides are TGTGCCAGCACACTGGAGACAAGGCACTCTGGAAACACCATATATTTT. Translated: CASTLETRHSGNTIYF.

The rearrangement uses TRBV24-1 and TRBJ2-1; D is unclear. Germline loops: CDR1 KGHDR, CDR2 SFDVKD. Trimming took off 4 bases at V and 4 bases at J, with 13 bases between the two ends. There are 15 residues in the CDR3. For the CDR3, the DNA is TGTGCCACCAGTGACGTAAAGGGTGTGTACAATGAGCAGTTCTTC. This codes for CATSDVKGVYNEQFF.

J is TRBJ2-1 and V is TRBV2, with D uncertain. This CDR3 has 17 amino acids. The germline V and J ends were trimmed by 5 bases and 1 base, with 18 bases remaining between them. CDR1 and CDR2 from the germline V gene are SNHLY and FYNNEI. For the CDR3, the DNA is TGTGCCAGCAGTCCCGCGTTTGGTGATCGGTCCTACAATGAGCAGTTCTTC. This codes for CASSPAFGDRSYNEQFF. The full variable domain, its missing parts supplied by reference TRBV2 and TRBJ2-1, is EPEVTQTPSHQVTQMGQEVILRCVPISNHLYFYWYRQILGQKVEFLVSFYNNEISEKSEIFDDQFSVERPDGSNFTLKIRSTKLEDSAMYFCASSPAFGDRSYNEQFFGPGTRLTVL.

This chain links TRBV27 with TRBJ1-2; the D is unclear. Per the germline V gene, CDR1 is MNHEY and CDR2 is SMNVEV (reference sequence). The CDR3 contains 14 residues. V was clipped by 3 bases and J by 5 bases, with 13 bases between them. The CDR3 spells CASSLDPRAYGYTF. The CDR3 DNA follows: TGTGCCAGCAGTTTGGACCCCCGCGCGTATGGCTACACCTTC.

The gene calls are TRBV7-2 and TRBJ1-6; unclear D gene. Looked up from germline, CDR1 is SGHTA and CDR2 is FQGNSA. The CDR3 is made up of 14 amino acids. Between the trimmed V and J ends, which lost 6 bases and 6 bases, there was a span of 12 bases. CDR3 bases: TGTGCCAGCAGTCCGAGGCAGCCTAATTCACCCCTCCACTTT. Protein: CASSPRQPNSPLHF.

V is TRBV6-1 and J is TRBJ1-5; possible D gene TRBD1, 6 bases. Trimming took 3 bases from V and 0 from J, leaving 15 bases between them. This CDR3 is built from 17 residues. The germline CDR1 and CDR2 sequences are MNHNS and SASEGT. The CDR3 sequence: CASSDVTGSYSNQPQHF. For the CDR3, the DNA is TGTGCCAGCAGTGACGTCACAGGGTCCTATAGCAATCAGCCCCAGCATTTT.

The V call is TRBV10-2, the J call TRBJ2-2; unclear D gene. The ends were cut back, 6 bases at V and 6 bases at J, with 8 bases in the middle. Looked up from germline, CDR1 is WSHSY and CDR2 is SAAADI. This CDR3 region has 12 residues. CDR3 in amino acids: CASRVGAGELFF. In DNA, the CDR3 is TGCGCCAGCAGGGTTGGGGCCGGGGAGCTGTTTTTT.

J is TRBJ1-2 and V is TRBV2, with a tentative D call TRBD1 (6 bases). The CDR3 totals 15 residues. Germline V gene data show CDR1 as SNHLY and CDR2 as FYNNEI. The V end was cut by 4 bases, the J end by 3 bases, with 15 bases between. The CDR3 nucleotides read TGTGCCAGCAGTGTTACAGGGTTATGGGACTATGGCTACACCTTC. Translated: CASSVTGLWDYGYTF.

The rearrangement links TRBV7-8 to TRBJ2-7; D unclear. Trimming took off 1 base at V and 3 bases at J, with 7 bases between the two ends. Germline V gene data show CDR1 as SGHVS and CDR2 as FQNEAQ. The CDR3 runs 13 residues. CDR3: CASSLGTHYEQYF. The CDR3 DNA reads as TGTGCCAGCAGCTTAGGGACCCACTACGAGCAGTACTTC. The entire variable domain, with the rest obtained from reference TRBV7-8 and TRBJ2-7, is as follows: GAGVSQSPRYKVAKRGQDVALRCDPISGHVSLFWYQQALGQGPEFLTYFQNEAQLDKSGLPSDRFFAERPEGSVSTLKIQRTQQEDSAVYLCASSLGTHYEQYFGPGTRLTVT.

This chain uses TRBV19 with TRBJ1-5; D not resolved. Trimming stripped 2 bases from V and 4 bases from J, with 3 bases between. CDR1 and CDR2 from the germline V gene are LNHDA and SQIVND (reference sequence). This CDR3 contains 12 residues. The CDR3, as DNA: TGTGCCAGTAGTATAAGGAATCAGCCCCAGCATTTT. Translating it yields CASSIRNQPQHF.